These 7 T cell receptor beta chains came from one sample sequenced in a study of blood T cell repertoires in COVID-19. The table came from immunoSEQ multiplex PCR; TCRdb's copy has only in-frame clones and leaves some out. The table shows about 190,000 clones, with 70% to 85% occurring only once. Sequencing used peripheral blood. Receptor source: a woman aged 45-65 years with acute or convalescent COVID-19.

This chain uses TRBV3-1 (or the pseudogene TRBV3-2) with TRBJ2-4; weak D call: TRBD1 (6 bases). CDR1 and CDR2 from the germline V gene are LGHDT and YNNKEL (reference sequence). This CDR3 is 16 amino acids long. Trimming shortened V by 4 bases and J by 0 bases, and 13 bases separated the two germline ends. The CDR3 loop reads CASSPRQARAKNIQYF. For the CDR3, the DNA is TGTGCCAGCAGCCCAAGACAGGCGCGAGCCAAAAACATTCAGTACTTC.

J is TRBJ2-7 and V is TRBV28, with D possibly matching TRBD1 (5 bases). The V and J ends lost 4 bases and 6 bases respectively, with 19 bases between them. Germline values: CDR1 MDHEN, CDR2 SYDVKM. The CDR3 covers 15 residues. This chain's CDR3 is CASSWGPIQGSEQYF. DNA for the CDR3: TGTGCCAGCAGTTGGGGCCCCATTCAGGGTTCCGAGCAGTACTTC.

V and J are TRBV11-2 and TRBJ2-2, with a possible D match to TRBD2 (5 bases). CDR1 is SGHAT, CDR2 FQNNGV, per germline. V was trimmed by 0 bases and J by 8 bases, leaving 10 bases between them. The CDR3 loop spans 14 amino acids. CDR3 DNA: TGTGCCAGCAGCTTAGATCCCGGGGTAGGGGAGCTGTTTTTT. The encoded protein is CASSLDPGVGELFF.

The chain recombines TRBV28 with TRBJ1-5, with TRBD1 as a possible D gene (5 bases). CDR1 is MDHEN and CDR2 is SYDVKM in the germline V gene. V lost 11 bases and J lost 2, with 16 bases in between. CDR3 length: 14 amino acids. The CDR3 DNA is TGTGCCGGGGCTGGGGGGAAAGGCAATCAGCCCCAGCATTTT. It translates to CAGAGGKGNQPQHF.

The chain carries TRBV18 and TRBJ1-2; 7 positions agree with TRBD1. Germline CDR1 is KGHSH and CDR2 is LQKENI. The CDR3 contains 15 residues. The junction had 6 bases not matched to a gene; V was cut back by 3 bases and J by 2 bases. In DNA, the CDR3 is TGTGCCAGCTCACCCAGGGACAGAGAAAACTATGGCTACACCTTC. This translates into CASSPRDRENYGYTF. The entire variable domain, with the rest obtained from reference TRBV18 and TRBJ1-2, is as follows: NAGVMQNPRHLVRRRGQEARLRCSPMKGHSHVYWYRQLPEEGLKFMVYLQKENIIDESGMPKERFSAEFPKEGPSILRIQQVVRGDSAAYFCASSPRDRENYGYTFGSGTRLTVV.

V usage is TRBV29-1 and J usage is TRBJ2-3; maybe TRBD1 (5 bases). The germline V gene encodes CDR1 SQVTM and CDR2 ANQGSEA. The CDR3 consists of 16 residues. The V and J ends lost 5 bases and 1 base respectively, with 19 bases between them. CDR3 coding DNA: TGCAGCGTTTTAGGGGTGTCTCTCCGAGGCACAGATACGCAGTATTTT. As protein: CSVLGVSLRGTDTQYF.

The chain is built from TRBV6-5 and TRBJ1-2; D is ambiguous. In germline, CDR1 is MNHEY, CDR2 SVGAGI. The CDR3 sequence is 13 residues long. V lost 2 bases and J lost 8, with 12 bases in between. CDR3 sequence reads: CASSYSEGGGYTF. The DNA for the CDR3 is TGTGCCAGCAGTTACAGTGAGGGTGGCGGCTACACCTTC.